Presented here are 20 T cell receptor beta chains from one specimen sequenced in a study of regulatory T cells in long-lasting Graves disease. The time point here: newly diagnosed GD, antithyroid drugs for less than 3 months. Construction of the TCR library relied on RNA isolated from PBMCs. Libraries of TCR beta came from iRepertoire HTBI primers plus Arm-PCR of CDR3 regions. TCRdb redid the calling of the multiplex PCR reads with MiXCR, one entry per CDR3 protein. Here the sample spans 350,000 to 500,000 distinct CDR3 sequences, roughly 15% being singletons. This sample also belongs to another study, concerning T cells in Graves' hyperthyroidism and ophthalmopathy.

Sequenced material: peripheral blood mononuclear cells (PBMCs), taken at new diagnosis, from a patient treated with antithyroid drugs. The receptors derive from a woman in her thirties with Graves disease.

This clonotype was seen many times. The chain employs TRBV7-9 and TRBJ1-6; TRBD1 matches 8 bases. With 4 bases clipped from V and 5 bases from J, the junction kept 4 bases outside the gene matches. Germline V CDR1 and CDR2: SEHNR, FQNEAQ (reference sequence). This CDR3 has 15 residues. The CDR3 nucleotides read TGTGCCAGCAGCTCCGACAGGGGCCATAATTCACCCCTCCACTTT. Protein: CASSSDRGHNSPLHF.

This clonotype was counted a few times. The chain recombines TRBV29-1 with TRBJ2-6; 7 bases fit TRBD2. CDR1 and CDR2 (germline): SQVTM, ANQGSEA. V lost 2 bases to trimming and J lost 0 bases; unmatched junction nucleotides: 10. CDR3 size: 18 residues. CDR3 region: CSVETRGGRHSGANVLTF. CDR3 bases: TGCAGCGTTGAAACTCGCGGGGGTAGACACTCTGGGGCCAACGTCCTGACTTTC.

This clonotype appeared once. Given a much more abundant clone one base away, this may be a read error. This rearrangement joins TRBV20-1 to TRBJ2-3; a weak D match, TRBD1 (6 bases). The germline V gene encodes CDR1 DFQATT and CDR2 SNEGSKA (reference sequence). With 0 bases removed from V and 5 bases from J, the gap between germline ends came to 9 bases. This CDR3 has 13 amino acids. The CDR3 coding sequence is TGCAGTGCTAGAGAAGCGGACAGAGATACGCAGTATTTT. Its translation is CSAREADRDTQYF.

V is TRBV27 and J is TRBJ1-1; 8 bases are shared with TRBD1. V was pared by 2 bases and J by 7 bases, with 9 bases of the junction left unmatched. This CDR3 has 15 residues. Germline CDR1 is MNHEY and CDR2 is SMNVEV (reference sequence). The CDR3 nucleotides are TGTGCCAGCAGTTTACATGACAGGGGAAAATATGAAGCTTTCTTT. Protein: CASSLHDRGKYEAFF.

The DNA of the CDR3 is TGTGCCAGCAGCAATGGGGTCTACGAGCAGTACTTC. This sequence encodes CASSNGVYEQYF. The rearrangement links TRBV6-1 to TRBJ2-7; no definite D call. V lost 6 bases and J lost 3, with 9 bases in between. Germline V gives CDR1 MNHNS, CDR2 SASEGT. The CDR3 length is 12 residues.

Notes on this clonotype: A much larger clone sits a single nucleotide away, making a read error possible. This chain links TRBV15 with TRBJ2-2; D could derive from TRBD1 or TRBD2 (5 bases each). The CDR3 has 17 amino acids. Germline CDR1 and CDR2: LNHNV and YYDKDF (reference sequence). V was shortened by 5 bases and J by 6 bases, with 22 bases between the two germline ends. In nucleotides, the CDR3 is TGTGCCACCAGCCCCGCACCGGGACGGGCAAACGCCGGGGAGCTGTTTTTT. Translated, it gives CATSPAPGRANAGELFF.

Many counts were recorded for this clonotype. The genes are TRBV20-1 and TRBJ2-1; 10 bases match TRBD2. This CDR3 region has 14 residues. Trimming took 5 bases from V and 3 from J; bases not matched to a gene: 4. CDR1 and CDR2 from the germline V gene are DFQATT and SNEGSKA (reference sequence). In DNA form, the CDR3 reads TGCAGTGCTGGACTAGCGGAACTCTACAATGAGCAGTTCTTC. It codes for CSAGLAELYNEQFF.

This clonotype was picked up many times. The gene calls are TRBV20-1 and TRBJ2-1, with 14 bases lining up with TRBD2. This CDR3 is 16 amino acids long. Trimming cost V 4 bases and J 8 bases; bases outside gene matches: 10. Germline V gene data show CDR1 as DFQATT and CDR2 as SNEGSKA (reference sequence). CDR3 nucleotide sequence: TGCAGTGCTAACCCCGGGACTAGCGGGAGTTTCCATGAGCAGTTCTTC. This translates into CSANPGTSGSFHEQFF.

This clonotype was counted many times. CDR3 bases: TGTGCCAGCAGCCAATACGATACGCAGTATTTT. Residues: CASSQYDTQYF. The V gene is TRBV12-3 or TRBV12-4, the J gene TRBJ2-3; D call uncertain. The V gene lost 6 bases and the J gene lost 6 bases, with 7 bases spanning the gap. The CDR3 spans 11 residues.

This clonotype has a count of ten or more. In DNA form, the CDR3 reads TGTGCCAGCAGCCAGGGGAGGGGGCCCTACGAGCAGTACTTC. This sequence encodes CASSQGRGPYEQYF. This sequence joins TRBV3-1 and TRBJ2-7, with D perhaps being TRBD1 or TRBD2 (7 bases each). The length of the CDR3 is 14 residues. CDR1 is LGHDT and CDR2 is YNNKEL in the germline V gene (reference sequence). The germline V and J ends were trimmed by 3 bases and 2 bases, with 11 bases remaining between them.

For this clonotype: Only one base separates this from a far larger clonotype, so it likely reflects a read error. The chain uses TRBV27 and TRBJ2-2, with TRBD2 as a possible D gene (5 bases). The V gene's germline CDR1 is MNHEY and CDR2 SMNVEV (reference sequence). The CDR3 runs 13 residues. The CDR3 DNA reads TGTGCCAGCAGTCCAGATCGGCCCGGGAAGCTGTTTTTT. It is translated as CASSPDRPGKLFF.

This clonotype showed up many times. J is TRBJ2-7 and V is TRBV20-1, with a weak D call TRBD2 (6 bases). CDR1 and CDR2 from the germline V gene are DFQATT and SNEGSKA (reference sequence). CDR3 length: 15 residues. V was trimmed by 0 bases and J by 6 bases, leaving 18 bases between them. CDR3 in DNA: TGCAGTGCTAGAGATGGAGGGCAGGCCGCGACCGAGCAGTACTTC. It is translated as CSARDGGQAATEQYF.

This clonotype was picked up a small number of times. The CDR3 DNA reads as TGCAGTGCTAGAATCAGATATAGCAATCAGCCCCAGCATTTT. It is translated as CSARIRYSNQPQHF. The chain has TRBV20-1 and TRBJ1-5; D gene unclear. The V gene's germline CDR1 is DFQATT and CDR2 SNEGSKA (reference sequence). Trimming took 2 bases from V and 0 from J, leaving 8 bases between them. The CDR3 is 14 amino acids.

This clonotype was found many times. V gene TRBV6-1 combines with J gene TRBJ2-2; possibly TRBD2 for D (6 bases). The CDR3 runs to 14 residues. The germline CDR1 and CDR2 sequences are MNHNS and SASEGT. The germline V and J ends were trimmed by 5 bases and 4 bases, with 11 bases remaining between them. The CDR3 is CASSPLATTGELFF. The DNA for the CDR3 is TGTGCCAGCAGTCCTCTAGCGACCACCGGGGAGCTGTTTTTT.

This clonotype was counted at least ten times. The chain carries TRBV6-5 and TRBJ1-3; D is perhaps TRBD1 (5 bases). With 0 bases removed from V and 2 bases from J, the gap between germline ends came to 17 bases. The CDR3 covers 18 residues. CDR1 MNHEY and CDR2 SVGAGI come from the germline V gene. The CDR3 is CASSYSPGLLTPGNTIYF. The CDR3, as DNA: TGTGCCAGCAGTTACTCCCCAGGGTTGCTTACCCCTGGAAACACCATATATTTT.

This clonotype was seen repeatedly, ten times or more. The V call is TRBV30, the J call TRBJ2-2; D is possibly TRBD1 (6 bases). Deletions cut 6 bases from V and 4 bases from J, with 12 bases between. Germline values: CDR1 GTSNPN, CDR2 SVGIG (reference sequence). This CDR3 contains 13 residues. Written as DNA, the CDR3 is TGTGCCTGCCAGGGGTTGGGCACCGGGGAGCTGTTTTTT. The encoded protein is CACQGLGTGELFF.

This clonotype appeared a few times. The gene calls are TRBV29-1 and TRBJ2-1; TRBD2 matches at 7 bases. The J segment lost 6 bases and the V segment lost 5 bases, leaving 16 bases of the junction unmatched. CDR1 and CDR2 (germline): SQVTM, ANQGSEA. The CDR3 contains 16 residues. The CDR3 is CSVPPPLAGPLNEQFF. The CDR3 DNA is TGCAGCGTTCCTCCCCCCTTAGCGGGTCCTCTCAATGAGCAGTTCTTC.

In this sample, this clonotype turned up a few times. The V call is TRBV3-1, the J call TRBJ2-7, with D tentatively TRBD1 or TRBD2 (5 bases each). Germline assignment: CDR1 LGHDT and CDR2 YNNKEL (reference sequence). With 7 bases removed from V and 3 bases from J, the gap between germline ends came to 19 bases. The CDR3 length is 15 residues. The CDR3 protein is CASTRGPEPYYEQYF. The CDR3 nucleotides are TGTGCCAGCACGAGGGGTCCGGAGCCTTACTACGAGCAGTACTTC.

This clonotype was counted a few times. This chain uses TRBV7-6 with TRBJ2-5; unclear D gene. V shed 5 bases and J shed 5 bases, with 12 bases lying between them. The CDR3 runs 13 residues. Germline V gene data show CDR1 as SGHVS and CDR2 as FNYEAQ. The DNA of the CDR3 is TGTGCCAGCAGCCAGCCCCAAGGGGAGACCCAGTACTTC. Protein: CASSQPQGETQYF.

Concerning this clonotype itself: One end of the junction does not line up with germline, which may come from a read error. The V gene is TRBV19, the J gene TRBJ2-1, with 10 bases fitting TRBD1. CDR3 length: 14 amino acids. CDR1 and CDR2 from the germline V gene are LNHDA and SQIVND (reference sequence). The CDR3 coding sequence is TGTGCCAGTAGGGGACAGGGGTTCTACAGTGAGCAGTTCTTC. It is translated as CASRGQGFYSEQFF.